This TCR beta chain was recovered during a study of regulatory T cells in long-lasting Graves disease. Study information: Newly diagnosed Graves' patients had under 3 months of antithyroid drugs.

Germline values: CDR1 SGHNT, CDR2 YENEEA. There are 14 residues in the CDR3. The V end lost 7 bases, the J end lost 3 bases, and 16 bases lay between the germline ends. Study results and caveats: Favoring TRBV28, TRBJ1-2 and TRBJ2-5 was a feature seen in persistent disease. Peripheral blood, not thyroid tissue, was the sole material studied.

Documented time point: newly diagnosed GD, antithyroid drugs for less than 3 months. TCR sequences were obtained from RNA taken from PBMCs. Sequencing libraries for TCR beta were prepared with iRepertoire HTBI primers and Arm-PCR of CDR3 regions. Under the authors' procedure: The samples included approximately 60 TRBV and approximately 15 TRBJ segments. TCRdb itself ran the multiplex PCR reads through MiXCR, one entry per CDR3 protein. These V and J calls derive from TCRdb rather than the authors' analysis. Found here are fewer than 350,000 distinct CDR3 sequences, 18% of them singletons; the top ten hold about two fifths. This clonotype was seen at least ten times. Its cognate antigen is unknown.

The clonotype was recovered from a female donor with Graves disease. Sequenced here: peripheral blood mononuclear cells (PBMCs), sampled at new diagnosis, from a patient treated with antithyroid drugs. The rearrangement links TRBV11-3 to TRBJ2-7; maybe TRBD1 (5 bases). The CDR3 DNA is TGTGCCAGCACTCAAGGGGCGGCAAACTACGAGCAGTACTTC. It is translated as CASTQGAANYEQYF. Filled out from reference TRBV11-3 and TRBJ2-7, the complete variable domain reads EAGVVQSPRYKIIEKKQPVAFWCNPISGHNTLYWYLQNLGQGPELLIRYENEEAVDDSQLPKDRFSAERLKGVDSTLKIQPAELGDSAVYLCASTQGAANYEQYFGPGTRLTVT.